This T cell receptor (beta chain) was profiled in a study of Ad26.COV2.S vaccination and SARS-CoV-2 variants. The assay was immunoSEQ multiplex PCR, and TCRdb's table has in-frame clones only and misses some. The table lists about 320,000 clones, around 83% of them singletons, with 1.5% to 2.5% in the top ten. This sample's treatment: around 19 received Ad26.COV2.S at low or high dose, single or two shots; about 5 received placebo; per-sample allocation not given. All samples were drawn on day 63, counting from the first vaccine or placebo injection. This CDR3 spans 14 amino acids. The junction had 4 bases not matched to a gene; V was cut back by 1 base and J by 8 bases. Germline CDR1 is LGHNA and CDR2 is YNFKEQ. This clone was counted once.

This sequence was found in a person between 18 and 60 years old who received the Ad26.COV2.S COVID-19 vaccine or a placebo. The chain uses TRBV4-2 and TRBJ2-1, with 8 bases matching TRBD2. The sample in question was peripheral blood, obtained in a trial of Ad26.COV2.S vaccine versus placebo. The CDR3 loop reads CASSQAGTRDEQFF. The CDR3 DNA reads TGTGCCAGCAGCCAAGCAGGGACTAGGGATGAGCAGTTCTTC.